The 27 T cell receptor beta chains in this list originate from one sample, sequenced in a study of OX40 agonist ivuxolimab in advanced cancers. Sequenced by immunoSEQ multiplex PCR; TCRdb stores in-frame clones only, minus some. The sample holds some 94,000 clones; around 91% are singletons and the top ten take approximately 0.78%. Sequencing used CD4+ or CD8+ T cells sorted from blood, obtained in a trial of the OX40 agonist ivuxolimab. All receptors derive from an adult with an advanced solid tumor such as melanoma, head and neck, liver or kidney cancer.

This clone was observed a handful of times. The chain employs TRBV21-1 and TRBJ1-5. TRBV21-1 is tagged as a pseudogene. The CDR3 runs to 20 residues. This CDR3 reads CASSKVWAGAVGYSNQPQHF. The DNA of the CDR3 is TGTGCCAGCAGCAAAGTTTGGGCCGGAGCGGTTGGATATAGCAATCAGCCCCAGCATTTT.

The chain couples TRBV7-5 to TRBJ2-2. TRBV7-5 is labeled a pseudogene. The CDR3 runs 17 residues. The CDR3 bases are TGTGCCAGAAGCTTAGCGCTTCGGGTCAGGAGCACCGGGGAGCTGTTTTTT. Amino acid sequence: CARSLALRVRSTGELFF.

V gene TRBV11-3 combines with J gene TRBJ2-1, with 7 bases matching TRBD2. This CDR3 spans 15 amino acids. Trimming cost V 2 bases and J 7 bases; bases outside gene matches: 8. Germline V gene sequence: CDR1 SGHNT, CDR2 YENEEA. CDR3 coding DNA: TGTGCCAGCAGCTTACGTGGCGGGAGCTCGAATGAGCAGTTCTTC. It is translated as CASSLRGGSSNEQFF.

This clone occurred once. The chain couples TRBV5-1 to TRBJ2-3, with D perhaps TRBD2 (5 bases). The V end was cut by 5 bases, the J end by 3 bases, with 10 bases between. The CDR3 spans 13 residues. Germline CDR1 SGHRS, CDR2 YFSETQ. CDR3 loop: CASSTGSTDTQYF. The CDR3 DNA reads TGCGCCAGCAGTACGGGATCTACAGATACGCAGTATTTT.

The chain is built from TRBV7-9 and TRBJ1-2; 9 bases match TRBD1. V was pared by 4 bases and J by 8 bases, with 11 bases of the junction left unmatched. From germline, CDR1 is SEHNR and CDR2 FQNEAQ (reference sequence). This CDR3 region has 15 residues. The CDR3 nucleotides read TGTGCCAGCAGCTCCTCCGGGACAGGGTTGCGGGGCTACACCTTC. The encoded protein is CASSSSGTGLRGYTF. The full variable domain, with the rest looked up from reference TRBV7-9 and TRBJ1-2, is DTGVSQNPRHKITKRGQNVTFRCDPISEHNRLYWYRQTLGQGPEFLTYFQNEAQLEKSRLLSDRFSAERPKGSFSTLEIQRTEQGDSAMYLCASSSSGTGLRGYTFGSGTRLTVV.

This clone was recorded once. The gene calls are TRBV7-2 and TRBJ2-5; the D is unclear. Germline assignment: CDR1 SGHTA and CDR2 FQGNSA. Trimming took off 3 bases at V and 1 base at J, with 3 bases between the two ends. The CDR3 totals 12 residues. The CDR3 spells CASSFAQETQYF. CDR3 DNA sequence: TGTGCCAGCAGCTTCGCCCAAGAGACCCAGTACTTC.

The chain employs TRBV19 and TRBJ2-7, with TRBD2 matching 7 bases. The CDR3 is 14 residues long. V lost 7 bases, J lost 0 bases, and 6 bases stayed unmatched. CDR1 LNHDA and CDR2 SQIVND come from the germline V gene (reference sequence). The CDR3 sequence is CASTRTRNSYEQYF. CDR3 nucleotide sequence: TGTGCCAGTACACGGACTAGGAACTCCTACGAGCAGTACTTC.

V and J are TRBV2 and TRBJ2-4, with 8 bases lining up with TRBD1. Trimming removed 2 bases from V and 2 bases from J; junction bases left unmatched: 14. This CDR3 spans 19 amino acids. In germline, CDR1 is SNHLY, CDR2 FYNNEI. The CDR3 DNA reads TGTGCCAGCAGTGAATCAAACAGGGGGTACCCAGGTACCAAAAACATTCAGTACTTC. This translates into CASSESNRGYPGTKNIQYF.

This clone was recorded once. V gene TRBV5-6 combines with J gene TRBJ1-1; 7 bases are a match to TRBD1. This CDR3 contains 15 residues. Germline-derived CDR1 and CDR2 are SGHDT and YYEEEE. The J segment lost 1 base and the V segment lost 7 bases, leaving 10 bases of the junction unmatched. The CDR3 is CASGLPGQENTEAFF. As DNA, the CDR3 is TGTGCCAGCGGGTTACCCGGACAGGAGAACACTGAAGCTTTCTTT. Together with reference TRBV5-6 and TRBJ1-1, the CDR3 gives the full variable domain: DAGVTQSPTHLIKTRGQQVTLRCSPKSGHDTVSWYQQALGQGPQFIFQYYEEEERQRGNFPDRFSGHQFPNYSSELNVNALLLGDSALYLCASGLPGQENTEAFFGQGTRLTVV.

The J gene is TRBJ1-1, the V gene TRBV7-9; 7 bases match TRBD1. The CDR3 length is 15 residues. CDR1 is SEHNR, CDR2 FQNEAQ, per germline (reference sequence). The V gene end was trimmed by 5 bases and the J gene end by 1 base; junction bases not matched to a gene: 7. CDR3 sequence: CASSPGAGGNTEAFF. CDR3 coding DNA: TGTGCCAGCAGCCCTGGGGCAGGGGGGAACACTGAAGCTTTCTTT.

The rearrangement uses TRBV7-9 and TRBJ2-5; 8 positions agree with TRBD1. Germline-derived CDR1 and CDR2 are SEHNR and FQNEAQ (reference sequence). This CDR3 has 15 residues. The ends lost 0 bases at V and 5 bases at J; junction bases unmatched: 5. The CDR3 DNA reads as TGTGCCAGCAGCTTAGCGTTGGACAGGGCGGAGACCCAGTACTTC. Its translation: CASSLALDRAETQYF.

This chain links TRBV7-2 with TRBJ2-5, with no clear D. Judging by the DNA end, TRBJ2-7 fits better; the J call may be wrong. Per germline, CDR1 SGHTA and CDR2 FQGNSA. The CDR3 spans 14 residues. The CDR3: CASSLLFGSYEQYF. The CDR3 DNA sequence: TGTGCCAGCAGCCTCCTCTTCGGCTCCTACGAGCAGTACTTC.

This clone was seen a single time. This chain links TRBV4-2 with TRBJ2-3; TRBD2 matches at 10 bases. Germline V gene sequence: CDR1 LGHNA, CDR2 YNFKEQ. V was clipped by 0 bases and J by 0 bases; unmatched bases: 6. This CDR3 contains 18 residues. The CDR3 reads CASSQETSGPVSTDTQYF. The DNA of the CDR3 is TGTGCCAGCAGCCAAGAGACTAGCGGGCCGGTTAGCACAGATACGCAGTATTTT.

The DNA of the CDR3 is TGTGCCAGCAACCTCAACGGTCCTCGCCCAGAGACCCAGTACTTC. It specifies CASNLNGPRPETQYF. The rearrangement joins TRBV5-5 to TRBJ2-5; no clear D gene. The CDR3 is made up of 15 amino acids. The germline V gene encodes CDR1 SGHKS and CDR2 YYEKEE (reference sequence). V lost 6 bases, J lost 4 bases, and 19 bases lay in between.

This clone appeared a single time. This sequence joins TRBV7-9 and TRBJ2-3, with TRBD1 identical over 7 bases. CDR3 size: 17 residues. In germline, CDR1 is SEHNR, CDR2 FQNEAQ (reference sequence). The V segment lost 5 bases and the J segment 2 bases; nucleotides outside the gene matches: 13. The CDR3 loop reads CASSTFSRQGITDTQYF. The CDR3 coding sequence is TGTGCCAGCAGCACCTTCTCACGACAGGGTATCACAGATACGCAGTATTTT. The whole variable domain, filled in from reference TRBV7-9 and TRBJ2-3, reads DTGVSQNPRHKITKRGQNVTFRCDPISEHNRLYWYRQTLGQGPEFLTYFQNEAQLEKSRLLSDRFSAERPKGSFSTLEIQRTEQGDSAMYLCASSTFSRQGITDTQYFGPGTRLTVL.

The chain carries TRBV11-3 and TRBJ2-6; D remains unclear. Germline-derived CDR1 and CDR2 are SGHNT and YENEEA. With 4 bases removed from V and 3 bases from J, the gap between germline ends came to 4 bases. The CDR3 is 13 amino acids. DNA of the CDR3: TGTGCCAGCAGCTGGGGTGGGGCCAACGTCCTGACTTTC. Translated: CASSWGGANVLTF.

The chain combines TRBV2 with TRBJ2-5; 8 nucleotides agree with TRBD2. V was clipped by 2 bases and J by 4 bases; unmatched bases: 6. CDR3 size: 15 residues. Germline V gene lookup returns CDR1 SNHLY and CDR2 FYNNEI. The CDR3 spells CASSEQTSVRETQYF. CDR3 nucleotide sequence: TGTGCCAGCAGTGAACAGACTAGCGTGCGAGAGACCCAGTACTTC. Complete variable domain (other parts from reference TRBV2 and TRBJ2-5): EPEVTQTPSHQVTQMGQEVILRCVPISNHLYFYWYRQILGQKVEFLVSFYNNEISEKSEIFDDQFSVERPDGSNFTLKIRSTKLEDSAMYFCASSEQTSVRETQYFGPGTRLLVL.

This clone was recorded a few times. The chain recombines TRBV4-2 with TRBJ1-3; D not resolved. With 0 bases removed from V and 4 bases from J, the gap between germline ends came to 10 bases. This CDR3 region has 15 residues. Germline V lookup: CDR1 LGHNA, CDR2 YNFKEQ. The CDR3, as DNA: TGTGCCAGCAGCCAAGAAAACAGCCCGGGAAACACCATATATTTT. Amino acid sequence: CASSQENSPGNTIYF.

This clone was observed a handful of times. V gene TRBV18 combines with J gene TRBJ2-3; TRBD2 matches 7 bases. There are 16 residues in the CDR3. With 2 bases clipped from V and 4 bases from J, the junction kept 9 bases outside the gene matches. Per the germline V gene, CDR1 is KGHSH and CDR2 is LQKENI. CDR3 DNA sequence: TGTGCCAGCTCACCAGGCTTGCGGGAGAACGCAGATACGCAGTATTTT. Its protein is CASSPGLRENADTQYF.

To note about this clone: This same CDR3 is encoded by further DNA sequences in the sample. The CDR3 loop is CASSYSRGFSEKLFF. The DNA of the CDR3 is TGTGCCAGCAGTTACTCGAGGGGCTTCAGTGAAAAACTGTTTTTT. V is TRBV6-5 and J is TRBJ1-4; tentatively, D is TRBD1 (5 bases). Trimming stripped 0 bases from V and 7 bases from J, with 12 bases between. The CDR3 totals 15 residues. Germline lookup yields CDR1 MNHEY and CDR2 SVGAGI.

CDR3 region: CASSTRVRSGNTIYF. The CDR3 nucleotides read TGTGCCAGCTCAACACGGGTTCGCTCTGGAAACACCATATATTTT. The chain joins TRBV18 to TRBJ1-3, with unresolved D. The V and J ends lost 5 bases and 0 bases respectively, with 11 bases between them. The CDR3 spans 15 residues. Per the germline V gene, CDR1 is KGHSH and CDR2 is LQKENI.

The chain joins TRBV5-4 to TRBJ1-5; D is undetermined. V shed 0 bases and J shed 4 bases, with 5 bases lying between them. This CDR3 spans 13 amino acids. The germline V gene has CDR1 SGHNT and CDR2 YYREEE (reference sequence). CDR3: CASSLGLNQPQHF. The CDR3 coding sequence is TGTGCCAGCAGCTTGGGTCTGAATCAGCCCCAGCATTTT.

This clone showed up just once. This chain links TRBV5-1 with TRBJ1-2; TRBD1 agrees at 7 bases. In germline, CDR1 is SGHRS, CDR2 YFSETQ. V gave up 0 bases and J gave up 3 bases; unmatched junction bases: 5. The CDR3 spans 15 residues. The CDR3 sequence is CASSLGQGGYYGYTF. Written as DNA, the CDR3 is TGCGCCAGCAGCTTGGGACAGGGAGGGTACTATGGCTACACCTTC.

J is TRBJ2-5 and V is TRBV27; TRBD2 matches 12 bases. V trimming: 7 bases; J trimming: 5 bases; junction bases outside the gene matches: 11. The CDR3 totals 16 residues. In germline, CDR1 is MNHEY, CDR2 SMNVEV (reference sequence). CDR3 in amino acids: CASKASGRAGRETQYF. The CDR3 DNA follows: TGTGCCAGCAAGGCTAGCGGGAGGGCCGGACGGGAGACCCAGTACTTC.

V usage is TRBV5-8 and J usage is TRBJ2-5; 7 bases fit TRBD2. The CDR3 has 13 residues. Germline V gene sequence: CDR1 SGHTS, CDR2 YDEGEE. V was pared by 4 bases and J by 3 bases, with 3 bases of the junction left unmatched. In DNA form, the CDR3 reads TGTGCCAGCAGCCCGGGACTAAAAGAGACCCAGTACTTC. It is translated as CASSPGLKETQYF. Based on the CDR3 plus reference TRBV5-8 and TRBJ2-5, the full variable domain is EAGVTQSPTHLIKTRGQQATLRCSPISGHTSVYWYQQALGLGLQFLLWYDEGEERNRGNFPPRFSGRQFPNYSSELNVNALELEDSALYLCASSPGLKETQYFGPGTRLLVL.

The chain carries TRBV13 and TRBJ2-1; a possible D gene is TRBD2 (6 bases). V was trimmed by 5 bases and J by 3 bases, leaving 23 bases between them. Germline V gene lookup returns CDR1 PRHDT and CDR2 FYEKMQ (reference sequence). The CDR3 sequence is 18 residues long. The CDR3 sequence is CASSGTKGGSGYYNEQFF. In DNA, the CDR3 is TGTGCCAGCAGCGGGACCAAGGGTGGGAGCGGGTACTACAATGAGCAGTTCTTC.

This clone turned up a few times. The chain is built from TRBV18 and TRBJ1-5, with 7 bases aligning to TRBD1. Germline V gene sequence: CDR1 KGHSH, CDR2 LQKENI. This CDR3 region has 15 residues. V lost 2 bases to trimming and J lost 6 bases; unmatched junction nucleotides: 7. The CDR3 DNA reads as TGTGCCAGCTCACCAACACAGGGGACGAGTCAGCCCCAGCATTTT. Translated, it gives CASSPTQGTSQPQHF.